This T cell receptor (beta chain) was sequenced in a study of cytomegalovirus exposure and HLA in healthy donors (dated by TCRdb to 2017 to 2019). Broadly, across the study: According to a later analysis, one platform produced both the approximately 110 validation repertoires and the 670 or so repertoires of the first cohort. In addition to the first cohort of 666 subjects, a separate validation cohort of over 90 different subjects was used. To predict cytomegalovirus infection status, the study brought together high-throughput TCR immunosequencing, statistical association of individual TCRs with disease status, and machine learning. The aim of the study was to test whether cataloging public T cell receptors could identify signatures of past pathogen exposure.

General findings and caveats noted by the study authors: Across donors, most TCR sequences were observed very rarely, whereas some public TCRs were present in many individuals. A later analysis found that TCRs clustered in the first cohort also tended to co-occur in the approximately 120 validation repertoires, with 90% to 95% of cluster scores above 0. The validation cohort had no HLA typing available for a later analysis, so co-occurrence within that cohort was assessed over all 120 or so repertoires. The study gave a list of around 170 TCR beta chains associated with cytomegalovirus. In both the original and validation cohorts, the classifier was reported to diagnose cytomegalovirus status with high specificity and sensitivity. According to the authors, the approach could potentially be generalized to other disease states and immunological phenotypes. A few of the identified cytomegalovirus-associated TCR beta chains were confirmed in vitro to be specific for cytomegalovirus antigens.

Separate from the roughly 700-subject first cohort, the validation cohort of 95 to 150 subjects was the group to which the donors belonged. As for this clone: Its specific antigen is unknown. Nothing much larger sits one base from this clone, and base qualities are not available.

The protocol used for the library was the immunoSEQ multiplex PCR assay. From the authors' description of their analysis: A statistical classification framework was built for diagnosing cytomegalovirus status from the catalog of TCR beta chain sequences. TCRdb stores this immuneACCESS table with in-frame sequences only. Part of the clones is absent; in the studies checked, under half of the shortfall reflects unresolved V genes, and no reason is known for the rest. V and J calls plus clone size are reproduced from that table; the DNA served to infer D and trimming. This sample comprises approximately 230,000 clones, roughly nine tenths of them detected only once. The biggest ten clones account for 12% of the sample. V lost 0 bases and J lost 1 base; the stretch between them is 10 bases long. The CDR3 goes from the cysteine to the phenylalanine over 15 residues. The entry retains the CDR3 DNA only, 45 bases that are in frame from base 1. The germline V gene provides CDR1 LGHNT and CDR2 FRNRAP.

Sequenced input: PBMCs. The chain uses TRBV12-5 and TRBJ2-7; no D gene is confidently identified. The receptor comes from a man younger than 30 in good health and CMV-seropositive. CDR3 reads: CASGLVIGLSYEQYF. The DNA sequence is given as TGTGCTAGTGGTTTGGTAATTGGGCTTTCCTACGAGCAGTACTTC.